This T cell receptor (beta chain) was documented in a study of OX40 agonist ivuxolimab in advanced cancers. On the study more broadly: Melanoma, hepatocellular carcinoma, head and neck or renal cell cancer occurred in dose-escalation patients. Study-level results: Clonal expansion was seen in CD4+ and CD8+ blood T cells by week 6 at 0.1 to 3.0 mg/kg.

Method: immunoSEQ multiplex PCR; TCRdb's copy keeps in-frame clones and lacks some. The table includes 39,000 or so clones, roughly 92% detected once. Excluded were patients having autoimmune disease history or systemic immunosuppression. CDR3 length: 15 residues. Germline assignment: CDR1 SGHTA and CDR2 FQGTGA. Losses at the gene ends were 2 bases for V and 4 bases for J; bases not matched to a gene: 3. With respect to this clone: Its antigen remains unidentified.

The chain has TRBV7-3 and TRBJ2-1; 9 nucleotides match TRBD2. The input for sequencing was CD4+ or CD8+ T cells sorted from blood, taken in a trial of the OX40 agonist ivuxolimab. This sequence originates from an adult with an advanced solid tumor such as melanoma, head and neck, liver or kidney cancer. CDR3 sequence reads: CASSLPTSGYNEQFF. CDR3 bases: TGTGCCAGCAGCTTACCTACTAGCGGGTACAATGAGCAGTTCTTC.